The entry below gives a single T cell receptor (beta chain) sequence along with its context. Its specific antigen is unknown. Qualities for individual bases were not recorded, and no much larger clone is one base off. Additional DNA sequences in this sample encode the identical CDR3. The immunoSEQ hsTCRB assay version 4, run in survey mode, was used to sequence TCRbeta repertoires from genomic DNA. Genomic DNA was diluted to roughly 10 ng/uL, and up to 1 ug per sample was used for TCRbeta sequencing. As for the authors' bioinformatics: TCRbeta data were analyzed in ImmunoSeq Analyzer 3.0, with diversity computed on productive nucleotide rearrangements. Using the Immunarch R package, the improved Chao index served to estimate lower-bound TCR diversity and the Gini coefficient served to estimate clonality. Different nucleotide rearrangements encoding the same CDR3beta amino acid sequence were counted as distinct clonotypes. TCRbeta sequences significantly enriched in antigen-responding cells relative to anti-CD3/anti-CD28-activated cells were identified by differential abundance analysis. GLIPH2 clustered TCRs by predicted peptide-MHC specificity, both within individual participants and across merged participant data sets. Held by TCRdb, this immuneACCESS table contains in-frame sequences only and omits some clones. Under half of the omission traces to an unresolved V gene where checked; the cause of the rest is unknown. V and J calls and clone size come straight from that table; D and trimming were deduced from the DNA. The sample data list 35,000 to 45,000 clones, and about nine tenths of these were observed just once. The ten top clones hold approximately 1.3% of the sample.

The data belong to a study of persistence of HIV-infected CD4 T cells (dated by TCRdb to the early 2020s). The study in broad terms: Participants had been on suppressive ART for a median of about eight years. Peripheral blood samples of up to roughly 200 mL were collected at multiple time points, except for a couple of participants, who underwent leukapheresis at a single time point. TCRbeta sequencing assessed the clonality of all cells in each sorted population, while proviral sequencing assessed the clonality of infected cells. The study isolated CMV- and HIV-1 Gag-responding CD4+ T cells from ART-treated individuals to examine antigen-driven clonal expansion of HIV-1-infected cells. Anti-CD3/anti-CD28 stimulation activated a higher proportion of cells, with a lower memory fraction, than antigen stimulation. Cross-participant TCR cluster analysis included roughly 8 participants for CMV and over five participants for Gag.

The sample's treatment or condition, from its label and the paper: suppressive antiretroviral therapy. As a nonspecific positive control representing the CD4+ T cell repertoire, the cells were stimulated with anti-CD3/anti-CD28 magnetic beads. Responding CD4+ T cells were sorted on the basis of upregulation of both CD40 ligand and CD69. Participants were HIV-1-infected adults who started suppressive ART during chronic infection. For at least 4 years, the participants' plasma HIV-1 RNA had been undetectable, below 50 copies/mL. To be included, participants needed a CD4+ T cell count above 400 cells/uL and a positive CMV serology. Before stimulation, PBMCs were isolated using density centrifugation and depleted of CD8+ T cells. CD8-depleted PBMCs were stimulated for 15 to 20 hours with anti-CD28/CD49d costimulation, CD40-blocking antibody and enfuvirtide to prevent new infections. Sorting was done on either a Beckman Coulter MoFlo Legacy or an XDP sorter, and propidium iodide was used to exclude dead cells. The QIAamp DNA Mini Kit was used for genomic DNA extraction from samples above one million cells, and the Quick-DNA Microprep Kit was used otherwise.

Results the study describes overall, beyond this receptor: Bulk TCR analyses could not be restricted to the rare CMV-responding cells that actually carried HIV-1 proviruses. Within the same sorted populations, TCR oligoclonality correlated with proviral oligoclonality. Degenerate expanded CDR3beta sequences were enriched in antigen-responding cells, suggesting convergent selection of CD4+ responses to CMV and Gag. Few individuals were included in the study, and only a limited range of antigens was tested. Significantly lower TCRbeta richness was observed in CMV- and Gag-responding cells than in anti-CD3/anti-CD28-responding cells, and higher oligoclonality was observed in CMV-responding cells than in CD3/CD28-stimulated and Gag-responding cells.

Specimen: CD4+ T cells sorted from PBMCs after approximately 19-hour stimulation, collected from a patient who received antiretroviral therapy. Explained via the paper, the cell subset or site label denotes: CD40L+CD69+ CD4 T cells responding to anti-CD3/anti-CD28 beads, representing the overall repertoire. This TCR derives from an adult man with HIV who was CMV-seropositive.

The sequence in DNA is TGTGCCAGCTCACCCCCGCGGGGACTAGCGGGAGGACCCACCGGGGAGCTGTTTTTT. Its translation is CASSPPRGLAGGPTGELFF. The chain was built from TRBV18 and TRBJ2-2; TRBD2 lines up with 15 middle nucleotides. Counted from cysteine to phenylalanine, this CDR3 has 19 amino acids. The only DNA kept is the CDR3, 57 bases in frame from the first base. Compared with germline, V lacks 3 bases and J lacks 4 bases; bases without a gene match: 9. CDR1 KGHSH and CDR2 LQKENI were looked up in the germline V gene.